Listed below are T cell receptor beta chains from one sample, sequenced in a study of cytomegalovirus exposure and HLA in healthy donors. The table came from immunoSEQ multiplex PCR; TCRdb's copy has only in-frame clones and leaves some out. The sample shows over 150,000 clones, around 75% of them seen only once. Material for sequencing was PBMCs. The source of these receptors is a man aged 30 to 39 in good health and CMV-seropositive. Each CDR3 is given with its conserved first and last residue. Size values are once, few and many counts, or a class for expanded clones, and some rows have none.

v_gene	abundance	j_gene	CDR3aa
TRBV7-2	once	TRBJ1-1	CASSLERGTYTEAFF
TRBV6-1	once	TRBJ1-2	CASSEGAGTDYGYTF
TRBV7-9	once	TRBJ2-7	CASSTLSGRGGRGLYEQYF
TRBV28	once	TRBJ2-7	CASSSPGTGTRNEQYF
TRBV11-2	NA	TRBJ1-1	CASSLTGNTEAFF
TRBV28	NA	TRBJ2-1	CASSPHPQSTNVEQFF
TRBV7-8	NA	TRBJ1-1	CASSTTGLKAFF
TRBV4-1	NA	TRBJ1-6	CASSQRQGVYSPLHF
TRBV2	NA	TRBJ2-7	CASSDGAGPALKQYF
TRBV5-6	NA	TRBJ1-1	CASSLRQGMNTEAFF
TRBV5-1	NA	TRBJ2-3	CASRSSGSRTDTQYF